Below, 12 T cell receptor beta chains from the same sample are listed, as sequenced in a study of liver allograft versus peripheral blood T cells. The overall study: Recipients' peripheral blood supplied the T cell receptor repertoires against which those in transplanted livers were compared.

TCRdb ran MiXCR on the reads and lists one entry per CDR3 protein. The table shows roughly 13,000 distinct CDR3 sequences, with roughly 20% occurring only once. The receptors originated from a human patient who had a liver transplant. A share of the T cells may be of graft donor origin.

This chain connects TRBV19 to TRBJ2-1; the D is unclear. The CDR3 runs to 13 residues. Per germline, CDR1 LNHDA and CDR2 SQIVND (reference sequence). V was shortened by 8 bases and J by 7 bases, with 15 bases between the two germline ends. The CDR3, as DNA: TGTGCCAGTTCCGGGCCCTCCCGAAATGAGCAGTTCTTC. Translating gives CASSGPSRNEQFF.

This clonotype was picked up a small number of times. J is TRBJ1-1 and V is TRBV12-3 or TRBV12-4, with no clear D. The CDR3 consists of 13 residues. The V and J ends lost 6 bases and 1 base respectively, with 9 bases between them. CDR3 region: CASRAQENTEAFF. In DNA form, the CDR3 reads TGTGCCAGCAGGGCTCAGGAGAACACTGAAGCTTTCTTT.

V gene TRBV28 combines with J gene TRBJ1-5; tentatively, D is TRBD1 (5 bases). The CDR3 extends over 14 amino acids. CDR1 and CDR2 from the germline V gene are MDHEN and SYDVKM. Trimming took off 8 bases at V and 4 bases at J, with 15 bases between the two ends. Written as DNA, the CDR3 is TGTGCCAGCCGTCCGGGGCGAAGGAATCAGCCCCAGCATTTT. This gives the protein CASRPGRRNQPQHF. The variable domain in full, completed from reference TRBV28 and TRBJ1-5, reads DVKVTQSSRYLVKRTGEKVFLECVQDMDHENMFWYRQDPGLGLRLIYFSYDVKMKEKGDIPEGYSVSREKKERFSLILESASTNQTSMYLCASRPGRRNQPQHFGDGTRLSIL.

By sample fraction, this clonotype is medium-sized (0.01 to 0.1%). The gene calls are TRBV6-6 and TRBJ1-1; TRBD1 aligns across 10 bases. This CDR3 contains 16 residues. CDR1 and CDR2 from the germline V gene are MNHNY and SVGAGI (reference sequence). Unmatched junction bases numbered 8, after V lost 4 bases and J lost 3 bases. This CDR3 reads CASSSGTGVVDTEAFF. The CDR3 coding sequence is TGTGCCAGCAGTTCCGGGACAGGGGTTGTGGACACTGAAGCTTTCTTT.

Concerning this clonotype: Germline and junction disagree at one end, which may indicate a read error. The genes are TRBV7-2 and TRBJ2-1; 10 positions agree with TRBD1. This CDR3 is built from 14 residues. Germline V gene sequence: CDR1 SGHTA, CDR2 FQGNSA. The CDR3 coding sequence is TGTGTCAGCGGCAGGACAGGGGGAAACAATGAGCAGTTCTTC. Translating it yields CVSGRTGGNNEQFF.

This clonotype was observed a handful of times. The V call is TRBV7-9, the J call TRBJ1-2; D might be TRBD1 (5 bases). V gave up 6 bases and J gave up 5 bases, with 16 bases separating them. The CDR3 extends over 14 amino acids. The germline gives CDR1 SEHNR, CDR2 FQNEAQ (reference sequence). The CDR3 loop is CASRTNQGLYGYTF. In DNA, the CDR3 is TGTGCCAGCAGGACGAATCAGGGACTTTATGGCTACACCTTC.

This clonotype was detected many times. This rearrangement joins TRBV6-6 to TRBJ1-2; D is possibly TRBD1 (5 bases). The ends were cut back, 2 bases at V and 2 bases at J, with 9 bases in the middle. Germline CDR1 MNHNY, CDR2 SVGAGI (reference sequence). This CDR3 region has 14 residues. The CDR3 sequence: CASSYRQGNYGYTF. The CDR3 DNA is TGTGCCAGCAGTTACCGGCAGGGAAACTATGGCTACACCTTC.

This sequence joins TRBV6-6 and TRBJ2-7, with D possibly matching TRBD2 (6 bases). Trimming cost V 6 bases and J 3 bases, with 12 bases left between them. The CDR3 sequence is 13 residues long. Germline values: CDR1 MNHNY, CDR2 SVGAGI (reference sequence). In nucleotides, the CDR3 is TGTGCCAGCAGCCTGGGAGGCCGCTACGAGCAGTACTTC. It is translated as CASSLGGRYEQYF.

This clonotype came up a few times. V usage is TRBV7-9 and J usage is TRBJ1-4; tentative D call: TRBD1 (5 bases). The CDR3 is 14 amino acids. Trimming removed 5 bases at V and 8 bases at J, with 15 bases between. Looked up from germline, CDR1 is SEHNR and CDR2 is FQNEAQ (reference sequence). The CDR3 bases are TGTGCCAGCAGCAAGATCGACAGAGGGGAAAAACTGTTTTTT. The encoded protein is CASSKIDRGEKLFF.

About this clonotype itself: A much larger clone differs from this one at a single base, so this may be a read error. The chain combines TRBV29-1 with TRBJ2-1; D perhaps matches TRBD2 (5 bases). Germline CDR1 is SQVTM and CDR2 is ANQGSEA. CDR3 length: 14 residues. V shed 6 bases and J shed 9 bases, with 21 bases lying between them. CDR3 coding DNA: TGCAGCGTCAGGTATGGGGTGGTCGGAGGTGAGCAGTTCTTC. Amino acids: CSVRYGVVGGEQFF.

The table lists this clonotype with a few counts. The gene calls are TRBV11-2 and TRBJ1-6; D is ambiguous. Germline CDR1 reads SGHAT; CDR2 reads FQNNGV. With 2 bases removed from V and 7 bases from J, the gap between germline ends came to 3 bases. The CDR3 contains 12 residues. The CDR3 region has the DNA TGTGCCAGCAGCTTATTAAATTCACCCCTCCACTTT. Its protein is CASSLLNSPLHF.

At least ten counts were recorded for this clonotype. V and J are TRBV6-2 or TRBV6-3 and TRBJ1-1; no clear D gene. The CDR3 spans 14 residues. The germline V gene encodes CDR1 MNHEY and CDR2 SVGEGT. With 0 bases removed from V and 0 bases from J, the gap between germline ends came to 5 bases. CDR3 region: CASSYSAMNTEAFF. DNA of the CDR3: TGTGCCAGCAGTTACTCAGCTATGAACACTGAAGCTTTCTTT.